This T cell receptor (beta chain) was sequenced in a study of blood T cell repertoires in COVID-19. After removal of 3 bases from V and 3 bases from J, the junction contained 2 bases not matched to a gene. CDR1 is KGHSH, CDR2 LQKENI, per germline. The CDR3 is made up of 13 amino acids. Clones were sequenced by immunoSEQ multiplex PCR, and TCRdb holds only the in-frame ones, with some missing. The sample records about 300,000 clones, approximately 90% being singletons. Participants' reported clinical history set cohort assignment. The rearrangement joins TRBV18 to TRBJ2-7; TRBD1 aligns across 7 bases. The sample consisted of PBMCs or T cells enriched from blood (not recorded which). This sequence originates from a man aged 25 to 40 who had recovered from COVID-19. The CDR3 loop reads CASSPGQHYEQYF. CDR3 nucleotide sequence: TGTGCCAGCTCACCGGGACAGCACTACGAGCAGTACTTC.